These 24 T cell receptor beta chains were all obtained from the same sample, sequenced in a study of blood T cell repertoires in COVID-19. Using immunoSEQ multiplex PCR, the repertoire was profiled, and TCRdb retains in-frame clones only, with some absent. Among some 300,000 clones listed, about 90% were seen once. Input material: peripheral blood. These receptors all come from a woman aged 40-49 years with COVID-19, enrolled during active disease.

The chain couples TRBV7-6 to TRBJ1-5; no clear D. The germline gives CDR1 SGHVS, CDR2 FNYEAQ. V gave up 3 bases and J gave up 5 bases, with 8 bases separating them. The CDR3 spans 13 residues. The CDR3 DNA sequence: TGTGCCAGCAGCTTTAACACAGATCAGCCCCAGCATTTT. It is translated as CASSFNTDQPQHF.

This clone was observed once. Relative to the germline gene, one junction end is altered; a read error may explain this. The chain has TRBV6-1 and TRBJ2-6, with a possible D match to TRBD1 (5 bases). Per germline, CDR1 MNHNS and CDR2 SASEGT. The CDR3 has 14 amino acids. In DNA form, the CDR3 reads TGTGCCAGCGGTGACAGCTCTGGGGCCAACGTCCTGACTTTC. Translation gives CASGDSSGANVLTF.

The rearrangement joins TRBV4-2 to TRBJ1-4, with 7 bases matching TRBD1. The germline V gene encodes CDR1 LGHNA and CDR2 YNFKEQ. This CDR3 region has 16 residues. The ends lost 7 bases at V and 7 bases at J; junction bases unmatched: 15. CDR3 loop: CASTPAVRGDFEKLFF. For the CDR3, the DNA is TGTGCCAGCACCCCGGCCGTCAGGGGGGATTTTGAAAAACTGTTTTTT.

The V gene is TRBV19, the J gene TRBJ1-1; D remains ambiguous. CDR3 length: 14 amino acids. Trimming took off 5 bases at V and 6 bases at J, with 16 bases between the two ends. Per the germline V gene, CDR1 is LNHDA and CDR2 is SQIVND (reference sequence). This CDR3 is CASSLTGRMPEAFF. Here the CDR3 DNA reads TGTGCCAGTAGTCTCACTGGCAGGATGCCTGAAGCTTTCTTT.

This sequence joins TRBV5-1 and TRBJ2-3, with D possibly TRBD1 on 5 matching bases. Germline lookup yields CDR1 SGHRS and CDR2 YFSETQ. V lost 0 bases to trimming and J lost 4 bases, with 12 bases between them. The CDR3 loop spans 15 amino acids. This CDR3 is CASSLDAVGADTQYF. The CDR3, as DNA: TGCGCCAGCAGCTTGGACGCGGTAGGGGCAGATACGCAGTATTTT.

The gene calls are TRBV2 and TRBJ2-5, with 14 positions matching TRBD2. The CDR3 extends over 14 amino acids. Germline V gene lookup returns CDR1 SNHLY and CDR2 FYNNEI. Trimming took 6 bases from V and 4 from J; bases not matched to a gene: 1. For the CDR3, the DNA is TGTGCCAGCAGGGGGACTAGCGGGAGAGAGACCCAGTACTTC. Protein sequence: CASRGTSGRETQYF.

J is TRBJ2-2 and V is TRBV7-8; no clear D. V was clipped by 1 base and J by 1 base, with 7 bases between them. The CDR3 runs to 15 residues. CDR1 SGHVS and CDR2 FQNEAQ come from the germline V gene. CDR3 sequence reads: CASSLGLLNTGELFF. In nucleotides, the CDR3 is TGTGCCAGCAGCTTAGGACTGCTGAACACCGGGGAGCTGTTTTTT.

The CDR3 sequence: CASSLLLAGYNEQFF. The CDR3 region has the DNA TGTGCCAGTAGTCTTCTACTAGCGGGATACAATGAGCAGTTCTTC. The chain joins TRBV19 to TRBJ2-1, with 10 bases fitting TRBD2. J gave up 4 bases and V 5 bases, and 5 bases lay outside the gene matches. Per germline, CDR1 LNHDA and CDR2 SQIVND (reference sequence). The CDR3 is 15 residues long.

This clone was seen more than once but under ten times. This chain links TRBV28 with TRBJ1-2; possible D gene TRBD1, 5 bases. This CDR3 is built from 13 residues. From germline, CDR1 is MDHEN and CDR2 SYDVKM. This CDR3 is CASSGDFNYGYTF. In DNA form, the CDR3 reads TGTGCTTCCTCGGGGGACTTTAACTATGGCTACACCTTC.

The chain links TRBV18 to TRBJ2-5, with 9 bases lining up with TRBD1. CDR3 length: 17 residues. The V gene end was trimmed by 3 bases and the J gene end by 5 bases; junction bases not matched to a gene: 13. CDR1 KGHSH and CDR2 LQKENI come from the germline V gene. The CDR3 sequence: CASSPLNRDRVQETQYF. The CDR3 bases are TGTGCCAGCTCACCTTTAAACCGGGACAGGGTTCAGGAGACCCAGTACTTC. The entire variable domain, with the rest obtained from reference TRBV18 and TRBJ2-5, is as follows: NAGVMQNPRHLVRRRGQEARLRCSPMKGHSHVYWYRQLPEEGLKFMVYLQKENIIDESGMPKERFSAEFPKEGPSILRIQQVVRGDSAAYFCASSPLNRDRVQETQYFGPGTRLLVL.

This clone was found once. The chain joins TRBV5-1 to TRBJ2-1; D may be TRBD2 (6 bases). CDR1 is SGHRS and CDR2 is YFSETQ in the germline V gene. V lost 7 bases and J lost 8, with 16 bases in between. This CDR3 has 13 residues. The CDR3 protein is CASGMTGVDEQFF. CDR3 nucleotides: TGCGCCAGCGGCATGACGGGAGTCGATGAGCAGTTCTTC.

The gene calls are TRBV7-3 and TRBJ2-1; D remains ambiguous. In germline, CDR1 is SGHTA, CDR2 FQGTGA. With 2 bases removed from V and 8 bases from J, the gap between germline ends came to 16 bases. The CDR3 is made up of 15 amino acids. CDR3 DNA sequence: TGTGCCAGCAGCTTAGAACCTCACCGCGTGGATGAGCAGTTCTTC. Residues: CASSLEPHRVDEQFF.

V is TRBV28 and J is TRBJ2-7; TRBD2 aligns across 10 bases. J gave up 7 bases and V 3 bases, and 6 bases lay outside the gene matches. The CDR3 covers 14 residues. Looked up from germline, CDR1 is MDHEN and CDR2 is SYDVKM. CDR3 DNA: TGTGCCAGCAGTTTCCCAGCGGGGGGGCGGGAGCAGTACTTC. This codes for CASSFPAGGREQYF. Supplemented by reference TRBV28 and TRBJ2-7, the full variable domain reads DVKVTQSSRYLVKRTGEKVFLECVQDMDHENMFWYRQDPGLGLRLIYFSYDVKMKEKGDIPEGYSVSREKKERFSLILESASTNQTSMYLCASSFPAGGREQYFGPGTRLTVT.

The chain combines TRBV2 with TRBJ1-2; 8 positions agree with TRBD1. After removal of 6 bases from V and 8 bases from J, the junction contained 8 bases not matched to a gene. Germline V gene data show CDR1 as SNHLY and CDR2 as FYNNEI. This CDR3 region has 13 residues. The CDR3 nucleotides are TGTGCCAGCAGGGCAACAGGGGGTAAGGGCTACACCTTC. Its translation: CASRATGGKGYTF.

The chain joins TRBV18 to TRBJ2-2, with TRBD1 as a possible D gene (5 bases). The CDR3 is 15 amino acids. Germline values: CDR1 KGHSH, CDR2 LQKENI. The ends were cut back, 5 bases at V and 1 base at J, with 11 bases in the middle. The CDR3 sequence: CASSFLQENTGELFF. The CDR3 DNA reads as TGTGCCAGCTCATTTCTACAGGAGAACACCGGGGAGCTGTTTTTT.

This sequence joins TRBV7-3 and TRBJ2-7; D ambiguous. Trimming shortened V by 1 base and J by 0 bases, and 7 bases separated the two germline ends. The V gene's germline CDR1 is SGHTA and CDR2 FQGTGA. The CDR3 is made up of 14 amino acids. The CDR3 bases are TGTGCCAGCAGCTTAAGCAGTTACTCCTACGAGCAGTACTTC. Translation: CASSLSSYSYEQYF.

The chain has TRBV12-3 or TRBV12-4 and TRBJ1-2, with D possibly being TRBD1 (6 bases). This CDR3 comprises 13 residues. Trimming removed 5 bases from V and 8 bases from J, with 15 bases in between. CDR3 protein: CASSKEQGQGYTF. As DNA, the CDR3 is TGTGCCAGCAGTAAAGAACAGGGTCAGGGCTACACCTTC.

CDR3 sequence reads: CASSRDPQGLNYEQYF. The CDR3 coding sequence is TGCGCCAGCAGCCGAGACCCACAGGGGCTGAATTACGAGCAGTACTTC. The V call is TRBV4-1, the J call TRBJ2-7; 7 nucleotides match TRBD1. The CDR3 has 16 residues. Germline V gene lookup returns CDR1 MGHRA and CDR2 YSYEKL. V shed 4 bases, J shed 4 bases, and the junction held 13 bases outside the gene matches.

CDR3 protein: CASSSPQRGWTEAFF. The CDR3, as DNA: TGTGCCAGCAGCTCCCCCCAGAGGGGGTGGACTGAAGCTTTCTTT. V usage is TRBV11-2 and J usage is TRBJ1-1; possible D gene TRBD1, 6 bases. CDR1 is SGHAT, CDR2 FQNNGV, per germline. The ends were cut back, 4 bases at V and 5 bases at J, with 17 bases in the middle. The CDR3 spans 15 residues.

The chain is built from TRBV5-4 and TRBJ2-5; D gene ambiguous. The V gene lost 3 bases and the J gene lost 5 bases, with 14 bases spanning the gap. Germline-derived CDR1 and CDR2 are SGHNT and YYREEE (reference sequence). The CDR3 runs to 14 residues. As DNA, the CDR3 is TGTGCCAGCAGCTCCCCGTCGGGTGCGGAGACCCAGTACTTC. Translated, it gives CASSSPSGAETQYF.

The chain uses TRBV12-3 or TRBV12-4 and TRBJ1-1; TRBD1 matches at 8 bases. V lost 7 bases and J lost 11; bases outside the gene matches: 12. This CDR3 comprises 13 residues. The CDR3 loop is CASNRQGSTLAFF. The CDR3 DNA sequence: TGTGCCAGCAACCGACAGGGGTCGACGTTGGCTTTCTTT.

The DNA for the CDR3 is TGTGCCAGCTCACCTGATGGAGTCGGGGAGCTGTTTTTT. Its protein is CASSPDGVGELFF. This chain connects TRBV18 to TRBJ2-2; the D is unclear. The germline V and J ends were trimmed by 3 bases and 7 bases, with 9 bases remaining between them. The CDR3 extends over 13 amino acids. Germline CDR1 KGHSH, CDR2 LQKENI.

The chain combines TRBV18 with TRBJ1-1; maybe TRBD1 (6 bases). There are 16 residues in the CDR3. The germline V gene has CDR1 KGHSH and CDR2 LQKENI. V lost 0 bases and J lost 4, with 15 bases in between. The CDR3 spells CASSPPSRGAGTEAFF. CDR3 coding DNA: TGTGCCAGCTCACCACCTAGTCGGGGGGCCGGCACTGAAGCTTTCTTT.

CDR3 in DNA: TGTGCCAGCTCACCAACCGAAGGACTAGCGGGAACCGATACGCAGTATTTT. It encodes CASSPTEGLAGTDTQYF. The chain couples TRBV18 to TRBJ2-3, with 12 bases lining up with TRBD2. The trim removed 2 bases at V and 6 bases at J, leaving 9 bases unmatched. The CDR3 extends over 17 amino acids. The germline CDR1 and CDR2 sequences are KGHSH and LQKENI.